This T cell receptor beta chain was observed in a study of monozygotic twins with inflammatory bowel disease. General study results and limits: Among patients, repertoires may have gained variability from differing immunosuppressive treatments. Diversity of TCRbeta measured by inverse Simpson was lower in IBD patients than in healthy co-twins.

As concerns this clonotype: Its antigen is undetermined.

Using the 5' RACE reads, TCRdb records one entry per CDR3 protein without DNA. This repertoire includes approximately 300,000 distinct CDR3 sequences. Germline CDR1 and CDR2: SGHTA and FQGNSA. The CDR3 loop spans 11 amino acids. Sequencing used blood. The sequence was collected from a human donor with ulcerative colitis or Crohn's disease, or a healthy co-twin of an affected twin (not recorded which). V usage is TRBV7-2 and J usage is TRBJ1-1. The chain's CDR3 is CASSRAAEAFF.